This entry features one T cell receptor (beta chain) sequence. Its antigen remains unknown. The data were taken from a study of cytomegalovirus exposure and HLA in healthy donors. As for the study in general: Most donors, 80% to 90% of roughly 400 genotyped, fell in the Caucasian-associated ancestry cluster.

The germline CDR1 and CDR2 sequences are SGHTA and FQGNSA. V was cut by 5 bases and J by 6 bases, with 16 bases left in between. The CDR3 is 15 residues long. Study-wide findings and caveats: One variant, a missense change in DCLRE1C, was linked in a later analysis to TCR beta V- and J-gene trimming. Researchers left out some V segments, among them TRBV6-2 and TRBV6-3, as indistinguishable. The listing of approximately 160 TCR beta chains classed them as cytomegalovirus-associated.

The PCR was carried out with 60 Vbeta primers and 13 Jbeta primers. The protocol was immunoSEQ multiplex PCR, while the TCRdb copy is restricted to in-frame clones and leaves out a portion. The data hold roughly 110,000 clones, with around 85% observed a single time. The sample taken for sequencing was PBMCs. This TCR was sampled from a man aged 55-75 years in good health and CMV-seronegative. The chain has TRBV7-2 and TRBJ1-4; weak D call: TRBD1 (6 bases). CDR3 in DNA: TGTGCCAGCAGCCTAAACGACAGGTTGCATGAAAAACTGTTTTTT. Translation gives CASSLNDRLHEKLFF.